One sample yielded the 25 T cell receptor beta chains listed below, sequenced in a study of Graves' ophthalmopathy and Graves' hyperthyroidism. From RNA, the CDR3 regions of TCR beta chains were amplified and sequenced. Investigators did first-round RT-PCR with HTBI primers, then second-round multiplex PCR. TCRdb passed the multiplex PCR reads through MiXCR, listing each CDR3 protein once. Here the sample spans 200,000 to 250,000 distinct CDR3 sequences, roughly 21% being singletons. What was sequenced was peripheral blood. These receptors all stem from a woman in her fifties or sixties with Graves' ophthalmopathy.

The V gene is TRBV4-1, the J gene TRBJ1-3, with TRBD1 matching 7 bases. The CDR3 spans 17 residues. Germline CDR1 MGHRA, CDR2 YSYEKL. V shed 2 bases and J 0 bases; nucleotides not matched to a gene: 7. CDR3 loop: CASSQSVSGGSGNTIYF. The CDR3 DNA follows: TGCGCCAGCAGCCAAAGCGTTTCAGGGGGCTCTGGAAACACCATATATTTT.

Many counts were recorded for this clonotype. CDR3 loop: CSARDPGGQETQYF. The CDR3 DNA reads as TGCAGTGCTAGAGATCCTGGGGGGCAAGAGACCCAGTACTTC. The chain links TRBV20-1 to TRBJ2-5, with D perhaps matching TRBD2 (6 bases). Trimming left V 0 bases short and J 2 bases short, with 10 bases between. CDR1 and CDR2 from the germline V gene are DFQATT and SNEGSKA (reference sequence). This CDR3 has 14 residues.

This clonotype has ten or more counts. This sequence joins TRBV30 and TRBJ2-7; 10 positions agree with TRBD1. The CDR3 has 15 amino acids. V shed 2 bases and J 1 base; nucleotides not matched to a gene: 5. From germline, CDR1 is GTSNPN and CDR2 SVGIG (reference sequence). The CDR3 loop is CAWSPGQGMSYEQYF. CDR3 DNA sequence: TGTGCCTGGAGTCCGGGACAGGGGATGTCCTACGAGCAGTACTTC.

J is TRBJ1-1 and V is TRBV6-2 or TRBV6-3; 9 nucleotides align to TRBD1. Germline assignment: CDR1 MNHEY and CDR2 SVGEGT. This CDR3 has 13 residues. With V trimmed by 4 bases and J by 11 bases, 8 bases remained unmatched. CDR3 in DNA: TGTGCCAGCAGTTCTTACAGGGGGCGTGCTGCTTTCTTT. This gives the protein CASSSYRGRAAFF.

This clonotype was detected ten times or more. The chain recombines TRBV20-1 with TRBJ2-5; the match to TRBD2 covers 12 bases. The V gene end was trimmed by 4 bases and the J gene end by 5 bases; junction bases not matched to a gene: 11. The CDR3 extends over 16 amino acids. Germline CDR1 is DFQATT and CDR2 is SNEGSKA (reference sequence). CDR3 in DNA: TGCAGTGCTACCCCGCGGACTAGCGGGGTCCTGGAGACCCAGTACTTC. This gives the protein CSATPRTSGVLETQYF.

This clonotype was picked up many times. This sequence joins TRBV20-1 and TRBJ1-6, with unresolved D. Trimming removed 1 base from V and 10 bases from J, with 14 bases in between. The CDR3 is made up of 14 amino acids. Germline V gene sequence: CDR1 DFQATT, CDR2 SNEGSKA (reference sequence). As DNA, the CDR3 is TGCAGTGCTAGAGTCGGGATTGTGGCGTCACCCCTCCACTTT. Translation gives CSARVGIVASPLHF.

This clonotype was seen repeatedly, ten times or more. The chain has TRBV24-1 and TRBJ2-2, with D possibly matching TRBD1 (5 bases). Germline values: CDR1 KGHDR, CDR2 SFDVKD. V lost 4 bases and J lost 1, with 12 bases in between. The CDR3 runs to 16 residues. The CDR3 nucleotides read TGTGCCACCAGTGACCCGACAGACCAGAACACCGGGGAGCTGTTTTTT. It yields the protein CATSDPTDQNTGELFF.

In its sample, this clonotype was seen many times. V usage is TRBV12-5 and J usage is TRBJ2-5, with 10 nucleotides matching TRBD2. Germline V gene sequence: CDR1 LGHNT, CDR2 FRNRAP. The CDR3 consists of 16 residues. Trimming cost V 1 base and J 4 bases; bases outside gene matches: 6. The CDR3 loop reads CASGLALAGVAETQYF. The CDR3 nucleotides read TGTGCTAGTGGTTTGGCCCTAGCGGGAGTGGCAGAGACCCAGTACTTC.

This clonotype was seen at least ten times. The chain has TRBV11-2 and TRBJ1-1; D is perhaps TRBD1 (5 bases). The V end lost 5 bases, the J end lost 6 bases, and 22 bases lay between the germline ends. The CDR3 runs 16 residues. Looked up from germline, CDR1 is SGHAT and CDR2 is FQNNGV. CDR3 sequence reads: CASSPGLGVEGSEAFF. Here the CDR3 DNA reads TGTGCCAGCAGCCCTGGCCTCGGGGTTGAGGGGTCTGAAGCTTTCTTT.

This clonotype was detected many times. The V and J genes are TRBV6-2 or TRBV6-3 and TRBJ2-5; D not certain. Trimming took off 2 bases at V and 5 bases at J, with 18 bases between the two ends. Germline V gives CDR1 MNHEY, CDR2 SVGEGT. The CDR3 runs 16 residues. This CDR3 reads CASSYRGPLGSETQYF. The CDR3 DNA reads as TGTGCCAGCAGTTACCGTGGACCCCTCGGTTCGGAGACCCAGTACTTC.

This clonotype occurred many times. The chain uses TRBV11-3 and TRBJ2-7; 7 nucleotides match TRBD2. Germline trimming cut 0 bases from V and 5 bases from J; bases unmatched to any gene: 1. CDR1 and CDR2 (germline): SGHNT, YENEEA. The CDR3 covers 13 residues. The CDR3 reads CASSLETSHEQYF. CDR3 DNA: TGTGCCAGCAGCTTAGAGACTAGCCACGAGCAGTACTTC.

There are many counts of this clonotype. This chain joins TRBV28 and TRBJ1-2; D unclear. The length of the CDR3 is 14 residues. CDR1 is MDHEN and CDR2 is SYDVKM in the germline V gene. Trimming shortened V by 4 bases and J by 9 bases, and 18 bases separated the two germline ends. CDR3: CASSSPGSTLRYTF. Here the CDR3 DNA reads TGTGCCAGCAGTTCCCCGGGGTCAACCTTGCGCTACACCTTC.

This rearrangement joins TRBV28 to TRBJ1-6; D is possibly TRBD1 (5 bases). The germline gives CDR1 MDHEN, CDR2 SYDVKM. V was clipped by 3 bases and J by 5 bases, with 14 bases between them. This CDR3 comprises 16 residues. CDR3 in amino acids: CASSLSGTINNSPLHF. The DNA for the CDR3 is TGTGCCAGCAGTTTGTCGGGGACCATTAATAATTCACCCCTCCACTTT.

This clonotype came up a few times. This chain connects TRBV6-1 to TRBJ1-5; D is uncertain. Trimming pared 7 bases from V and 7 bases from J, leaving 14 bases between. The CDR3 totals 13 residues. Germline loops: CDR1 MNHNS, CDR2 SASEGT. For the CDR3, the DNA is TGTGCCAGCACTACGGCAACCCACCAGCCCCAGCATTTT. Translated: CASTTATHQPQHF.

In nucleotides, the CDR3 is TGTGCCAGCAGTGAACCTATTCGGGGCGAGCAGTACTTC. Protein: CASSEPIRGEQYF. The J gene is TRBJ2-7, the V gene TRBV25-1, with D possibly being TRBD2 (5 bases). Germline V lookup: CDR1 MGHDK, CDR2 SYGVNS. V shed 2 bases and J shed 6 bases, with 11 bases lying between them. The CDR3 length is 13 residues.

Many counts were recorded for this clonotype. The chain joins TRBV5-1 to TRBJ2-7; no firm D call. V lost 0 bases to trimming and J lost 1 base, with 5 bases between them. CDR1 and CDR2 from the germline V gene are SGHRS and YFSETQ. CDR3 length: 13 residues. The CDR3 DNA reads TGCGCCAGCAGCTTGGAGGTATCCTACGAGCAGTACTTC. Translating gives CASSLEVSYEQYF.

Notes on this clonotype: Since a much larger clone is just one base distant, this may be a read error. The rearrangement joins TRBV20-1 to TRBJ2-7; TRBD2 agrees at 9 bases. The V gene end was trimmed by 3 bases and the J gene end by 2 bases; junction bases not matched to a gene: 11. Germline V gives CDR1 DFQATT, CDR2 SNEGSKA (reference sequence). The CDR3 has 16 residues. The CDR3 protein is CSASQFRLAVTYEQYF. CDR3 DNA: TGCAGTGCTAGCCAGTTCCGACTAGCGGTAACCTACGAGCAGTACTTC.

This clonotype was observed many times. The chain links TRBV6-1 to TRBJ1-1, with 7 bases matching TRBD1. With 4 bases clipped from V and 1 base from J, the junction kept 6 bases outside the gene matches. CDR3 length: 15 residues. CDR1 is MNHNS, CDR2 SASEGT, per germline. The CDR3 region is CASSALGQKNTEAFF. The CDR3 DNA follows: TGTGCCAGCAGTGCCTTGGGACAGAAGAACACTGAAGCTTTCTTT.

The J gene is TRBJ2-5, the V gene TRBV29-1, with TRBD1 as a possible D gene (6 bases). V lost 3 bases, J lost 3 bases, and 14 bases lay in between. The CDR3 extends over 14 amino acids. Per the germline V gene, CDR1 is SQVTM and CDR2 is ANQGSEA. The DNA for the CDR3 is TGCAGCGTTGATCCCTCAGGGGCGAAAGAGACCCAGTACTTC. It codes for CSVDPSGAKETQYF. Complete variable domain (other parts from reference TRBV29-1 and TRBJ2-5): SAVISQKPSRDICQRGTSLTIQCQVDSQVTMMFWYRQQPGQSLTLIATANQGSEATYESGFVIDKFPISRPNLTFSTLTVSNMSPEDSSIYLCSVDPSGAKETQYFGPGTRLLVL.

This clonotype has ten or more counts. This chain's CDR3 is CSALRGLDIQYF. Here the CDR3 DNA reads TGCAGTGCTTTAAGGGGATTGGACATTCAGTACTTC. This chain uses TRBV20-1 with TRBJ2-4; TRBD1 might be the D (5 bases). The CDR3 runs 12 residues. Germline CDR1 and CDR2: DFQATT and SNEGSKA (reference sequence). V shed 5 bases and J shed 8 bases, with 13 bases lying between them.

There are many counts of this clonotype. The genes are TRBV29-1 and TRBJ1-1; D might be TRBD1 (5 bases). CDR3 size: 13 residues. The ends were cut back, 5 bases at V and 5 bases at J, with 15 bases in the middle. Looked up from germline, CDR1 is SQVTM and CDR2 is ANQGSEA. The CDR3, as DNA: TGCAGCGTTCATCTCAGGGAGGGGACTGAAGCTTTCTTT. Protein product: CSVHLREGTEAFF.

The genes are TRBV6-2 or TRBV6-3 and TRBJ2-4, with 12 bases identical to TRBD1. The J segment lost 3 bases and the V segment lost 0 bases, leaving 6 bases of the junction unmatched. Germline V gene data show CDR1 as MNHEY and CDR2 as SVGEGT. There are 18 residues in the CDR3. CDR3 residues: CASSYSRDRGLIKNIQYF. CDR3 bases: TGTGCCAGCAGTTACTCGCGGGACAGGGGGCTGATCAAAAACATTCAGTACTTC.

This clonotype came up many times. This rearrangement joins TRBV11-1 to TRBJ1-1; D remains unclear. The CDR3 is 13 amino acids. The germline V and J ends were trimmed by 1 base and 4 bases, with 7 bases remaining between them. CDR1 is SGHAT and CDR2 is FQDESV in the germline V gene (reference sequence). The CDR3 nucleotides read TGTGCCAGCAGCTTAGGTGTGACCACTGAAGCTTTCTTT. It encodes CASSLGVTTEAFF.

This clonotype showed up many times. The J gene is TRBJ2-5, the V gene TRBV20-1, with TRBD1 matching 8 bases. Losses at the gene ends were 3 bases for V and 5 bases for J; bases not matched to a gene: 5. The CDR3 has 13 amino acids. The germline V gene encodes CDR1 DFQATT and CDR2 SNEGSKA (reference sequence). The CDR3 bases are TGCAGTGCTAGCGGACAGGGTGGCGAGACCCAGTACTTC. Its protein is CSASGQGGETQYF.

V and J are TRBV9 and TRBJ2-5, with TRBD2 identical over 7 bases. CDR3 size: 14 residues. V was clipped by 6 bases and J by 4 bases; unmatched bases: 9. Germline values: CDR1 SGDLS, CDR2 YYNGEE. The CDR3 reads CASNPGGTVETQYF. The CDR3 DNA reads as TGTGCCAGCAACCCGGGAGGAACGGTAGAGACCCAGTACTTC.